This record covers a single T cell receptor (beta chain). This sample is part of a study of blood T cell repertoires in COVID-19. Whole-study context: Samples of COVID-19 (acute and convalescent) were obtained from the United States, Italy and Spain. The analysed material was cDNA or gDNA that came from T cells, B-cell-depleted T cells, or PBMCs.

Per the original data handling: By means of reference gene primer amplification, nucleated cell counts were estimated. The data were produced by immunoSEQ multiplex PCR, yet TCRdb's version contains in-frame clones alone and is incomplete. The V and J calls and the clone size are those of that table, but D and trimming were determined from the DNA. The repertoire holds 150,000 to 200,000 clones, 84% seen once, with about 19% in the top ten. The sequenced sample was peripheral blood. This TCR was sampled from an elderly woman with acute or convalescent COVID-19.

CDR3 loop: CASSQDTVRETQYF. Written as DNA, the CDR3 is TGTGCCAGCAGCCAGGACACCGTCCGAGAGACCCAGTACTTC. V and J are TRBV14 and TRBJ2-5, with D maybe TRBD1 (5 bases). CDR1 and CDR2 from the germline V gene are SGHDN and FVKESK. V was trimmed by 3 bases and J by 4 bases, leaving 12 bases between them. The CDR3 is 14 amino acids.